Included here is one T cell receptor beta chain sequence, with context. Possible read error: a much larger clone is one base away. The data were taken from a study of metastatic and nonmetastatic thyroid tumors. Each patient went into thyroid surgery without having received any treatment. With MiXCR, TCRdb called clones anew from the PCR reads. This sample has approximately 32,000 clones, with about a fifth found just once. Germline assignment: CDR1 MDHEN and CDR2 SYDVKM. The CDR3 length is 13 residues. The V end lost 2 bases, the J end lost 12 bases, and 16 bases lay between the germline ends. Sequenced material: tumor tissue. V and J are TRBV28 and TRBJ1-2; D is perhaps TRBD1 (6 bases). The origin of this receptor is a male donor with papillary thyroid cancer or a benign thyroid nodule (not recorded which). Some clones in this sample may be carry-over from other donors' samples. The CDR3 sequence: CASSLGWSGGHTF. The DNA for the CDR3 is TGTGCCAGCAGTTTAGGTTGGTCGGGGGGCCACACCTTC.